A selection of T cell receptor beta chains follows, all from one sample in a study of T cell repertoires in ileal Crohn's disease. Only in-frame clones appear in the TCRdb table, and some are missing; sequencing was by immunoSEQ multiplex PCR. The sample consists of about 13,000 clones, around four fifths of them appearing once. The specimen was ileal tissue. The source of these receptors is an adult with Crohn's disease. CDR3s leave out the opening cysteine and the closing phenylalanine or tryptophan.

>TRBV5-1|TRBJ2-7|13
ASSFLGTGLYEQY
>TRBV15|TRBJ2-7|11
ATARDRSYEQY
>TRBV6-1|TRBJ1-3|18
ASSDRKKGTGILSGNTIY
>TRBV5-1|TRBJ2-1|12
ASSLGHEYNEQF
>TRBV7-9|TRBJ2-7|10
ASSPSSDEQY
>TRBV5-1|TRBJ1-1|11
ASSLGGGTEAF
>TRBV6-4|TRBJ1-1|11
ASSLDRNTEAF
>TRBV9|TRBJ1-3|12
ASSVAGTGNTIY
>TRBV10-1|TRBJ2-7|14
ASSETLDSLPYEQY
>TRBV5-1|TRBJ2-7|11
ASSLIGGYEQY
>TRBV4-2|TRBJ2-1|15
ASSQDLTGGPSAEQF
>TRBV6-1|TRBJ1-1|13
ASSPQGTANTEAF
>TRBV10-1|TRBJ2-7|13
ASSQRPDGGYEQY
>TRBV5-1|TRBJ2-7|15
ASSLDEQGIPLGEQY
>TRBV7-9|TRBJ1-5|10
ASSLDIQPQH
>TRBV27|TRBJ2-1|19
ASSTTRPPGQGASTYNEQF
>TRBV9|TRBJ2-7|12
ASSVEAGTYEQY
>TRBV11-1|TRBJ2-1|13
ASSLALAAYNEQF
>TRBV4-2|TRBJ2-5|13
ASSQELAAPETQY
>TRBV19|TRBJ1-2|12
ASSWGGSHYGYT
>TRBV7-9|TRBJ1-2|12
ASIAEGRSYGYT
>TRBV5-1|TRBJ1-2|10
ASSSGFYGYT
>TRBV19|TRBJ2-3|15
ASRMGRSGGAGDTQY
>TRBV19|TRBJ2-1|12
ASSPRGRLFEQF
>TRBV6-1|TRBJ2-5|12
ASRRGPFQETQY